This TCR beta chain was recovered during a study of neurological immune-mediated disorders. The CDR3 contains 14 residues. Germline values: CDR1 SGHRS, CDR2 YFSETQ. Unmatched junction bases numbered 6, after V lost 4 bases and J lost 2 bases. TCRdb reanalysed the 5' RACE reads using MiXCR and keeps one entry per CDR3 protein. The sample lists around 100,000 distinct CDR3 sequences, roughly 10% occurring once. Noted time point: longitudinal time-point 3. This clonotype was recorded many times. The chain couples TRBV5-1 to TRBJ2-7; 7 bases are a match to TRBD1. This sequence originates from a female donor with HTLV-1-associated myelopathy (HAM/TSP). Sequenced: PBMCs. This chain's CDR3 is CASSQTGNPYEQYF. DNA for the CDR3: TGCGCCAGCAGCCAGACAGGGAACCCCTACGAGCAGTACTTC.